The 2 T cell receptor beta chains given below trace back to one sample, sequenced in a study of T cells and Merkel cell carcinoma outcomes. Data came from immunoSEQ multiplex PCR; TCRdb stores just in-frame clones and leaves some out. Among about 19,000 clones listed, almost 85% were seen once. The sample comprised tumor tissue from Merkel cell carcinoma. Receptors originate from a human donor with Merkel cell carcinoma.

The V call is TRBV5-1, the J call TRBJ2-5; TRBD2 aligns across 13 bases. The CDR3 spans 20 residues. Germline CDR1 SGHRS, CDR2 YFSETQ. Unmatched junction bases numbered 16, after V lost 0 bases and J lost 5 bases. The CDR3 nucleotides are TGCGCCAGCAGCTTGGCGCTCACAACTAGCGGGAGGGCCCTCGGGGAGACCCAGTACTTC. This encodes CASSLALTTSGRALGETQYF.

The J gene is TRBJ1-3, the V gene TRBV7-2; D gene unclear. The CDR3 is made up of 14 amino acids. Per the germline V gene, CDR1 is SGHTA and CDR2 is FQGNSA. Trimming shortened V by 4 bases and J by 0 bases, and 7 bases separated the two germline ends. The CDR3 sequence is CASSSRSSGNTIYF. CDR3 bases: TGTGCCAGCAGCTCGCGATCCTCTGGAAACACCATATATTTT.